Listed below are T cell receptor beta chains from one sample, sequenced in a study of blood T cell repertoires in COVID-19. Generated by immunoSEQ multiplex PCR, the TCRdb table keeps only in-frame clones and is missing some. The table lists 250,000 to 300,000 clones, more than 85% of them singletons. Material: peripheral blood. These receptors were collected from a man in his late teens or twenties with active or convalescent COVID-19. Each CDR3 is given with its conserved first and last residue. The D gene is left open where the match is weak. Where a row states a size, it is once, few, many or the class of an expanded clone; other rows omit it.

d_call,clone_size,v_call,j_call,cdr3_aa,cdr3_nt
.,.,TRBV7-9,TRBJ1-2,CASSLVAGNGYTF,TGTGCCAGCAGCTTAGTGGCCGGGAATGGCTACACCTTC
.,.,TRBV5-1,TRBJ2-5,CASSLDGGGPETQYF,TGCGCCAGCAGCTTGGATGGGGGGGGCCCAGAGACCCAGTACTTC
.,.,TRBV2,TRBJ1-5,CASSVSLNQPQHF,TGTGCCAGCAGTGTGTCCTTAAATCAGCCCCAGCATTTT
.,.,TRBV11-1,TRBJ2-1,CASSFDTEQFF,TGTGCCAGCAGCTTCGACACCGAGCAGTTCTTC
.,.,TRBV6-1,TRBJ1-2,CASSEHSSVYTF,TGTGCCAGCAGTGAACACTCCTCGGTATACACCTTC
TRBD2,.,TRBV19,TRBJ2-7,CASSPGAGGLEQYF,TGTGCCAGTAGCCCGGGAGCGGGAGGTCTCGAGCAGTACTTC
.,.,TRBV13,TRBJ1-4,CASSLGQNNEKLFF,TGTGCCAGCAGCTTAGGCCAGAATAATGAAAAACTGTTTTTT
.,.,TRBV18,TRBJ2-1,CASSPPGGGSYNEQFF,TGTGCCAGCTCACCCCCCGGGGGTGGATCCTACAATGAGCAGTTCTTC
.,.,TRBV5-1,TRBJ1-4,CASSKDSEKLFF,TGCGCCAGCAGCAAGGACAGCGAAAAACTGTTTTTT
.,.,TRBV5-1,TRBJ2-2,CASSLLENTGELFF,TGCGCCAGCAGCTTACTCGAGAACACCGGGGAGCTGTTTTTT
.,.,TRBV27,TRBJ2-7,CASSFGSEQYF,TGTGCCAGCAGTTTTGGGAGCGAGCAGTACTTC
.,.,TRBV6-1,TRBJ1-1,CASSDRGNTEAFF,TGTGCCAGCAGTGACAGGGGGAACACTGAAGCTTTCTTT
.,once,TRBV6-5,TRBJ1-2,CASSYRQGPYGYTF,TGTGCCAGCAGTTACAGGCAGGGGCCCTATGGCTACACCTTC
.,few,TRBV7-2,TRBJ2-7,CASSLQGGSYEQYF,TGTGCCAGCAGCCTGCAGGGAGGCTCCTACGAGCAGTACTTC
.,.,TRBV25-1,TRBJ1-2,CASSEFFQGGRGQDGYTF,TGTGCCAGCAGTGAATTTTTTCAGGGCGGCAGGGGCCAGGATGGCTACACCTTC
TRBD2,.,TRBV29-1,TRBJ2-1,CSVARTSGTNEQFF,TGCAGCGTTGCGAGGACTAGCGGGACTAATGAGCAGTTCTTC
TRBD2,few,TRBV9,TRBJ2-1,CASSVSGGANEQFF,TGTGCCAGCAGCGTAAGCGGGGGGGCCAATGAGCAGTTCTTC
TRBD2,few,TRBV14,TRBJ2-3,CASSLTRAGGRDTQYF,TGTGCCAGCAGCCTAACCCGAGCGGGAGGCCGGGATACGCAGTATTTT
.,many,TRBV5-6,TRBJ1-4,CASSALRQRSNEKLFF,TGTGCCAGCAGCGCACTCAGACAGCGATCCAATGAAAAACTGTTTTTT
.,.,TRBV18,TRBJ2-1,CASSPRLASSYNEQFF,TGTGCCAGCTCACCACGACTGGCTAGCTCCTACAATGAGCAGTTCTTC
.,.,TRBV11-2,TRBJ2-1,CASSRERDEQFF,TGTGCCAGCAGCCGCGAGCGCGATGAGCAGTTCTTC
.,once,TRBV18,TRBJ1-4,CASSPGGLLNEKLFF,TGTGCCAGCTCACCAGGAGGACTCCTTAATGAAAAACTGTTTTTT
TRBD1,.,TRBV7-9,TRBJ1-2,CASSSTDRVFFGYTF,TGTGCCAGCAGTTCTACAGACAGGGTGTTTTTCGGCTACACCTTC
.,few,TRBV19,TRBJ1-6,CASSPYSDSPLHF,TGTGCCAGTAGTCCTTACAGTGATTCACCCCTCCACTTT
TRBD2,.,TRBV2,TRBJ2-2,CASSALGGVSAGELFF,TGTGCCAGCAGTGCCCTTGGGGGGGTTAGCGCCGGGGAGCTGTTTTTT
.,.,TRBV30,TRBJ1-5,CAFKGEGSNQPQHF,TGTGCCTTTAAGGGGGAGGGGAGCAATCAGCCCCAGCATTTT
.,.,TRBV18,TRBJ1-1,CASSPTRGGDEAFF,TGTGCCAGCTCACCTACACGGGGGGGTGATGAAGCTTTCTTT
TRBD1,.,TRBV19,TRBJ1-4,CASRDRGRTNEKLFF,TGTGCCAGTAGGGACAGGGGGCGGACTAATGAAAAACTGTTTTTT
TRBD1,once,TRBV2,TRBJ1-4,CASSEATGVNEKLFF,TGTGCCAGCAGTGAAGCAACAGGGGTAAATGAAAAACTGTTTTTT
TRBD1,.,TRBV7-9,TRBJ1-3,CASRQPQGAPGNTIYF,TGTGCCAGCAGACAACCTCAGGGGGCGCCTGGAAACACCATATATTTT
.,once,TRBV18,TRBJ1-6,CASSPSQGSASPLHF,TGTGCCAGCTCACCCTCTCAGGGGTCTGCTTCACCCCTCCACTTT
TRBD1,.,TRBV6-6,TRBJ1-4,CASRRQGALATNEKLFF,TGTGCCAGCAGACGACAGGGGGCCCTTGCAACTAATGAAAAACTGTTTTTT
.,.,TRBV4-2,TRBJ2-1,CASSQDPAGNEQFF,TGTGCCAGCAGCCAAGATCCGGCGGGAAATGAGCAGTTCTTC
TRBD1,.,TRBV9,TRBJ1-2,CASTPQDRVGRQADVYGYTF,TGTGCCAGCACACCTCAGGACAGGGTGGGGCGACAGGCGGATGTCTATGGCTACACCTTC
TRBD1,.,TRBV6-5,TRBJ2-7,CASSYSGTDYEQYF,TGTGCCAGCAGTTACTCGGGGACAGACTACGAGCAGTACTTC
.,.,TRBV10-3,TRBJ2-7,CAIRTLEREQYF,TGTGCCATCAGGACGCTTGAGAGGGAGCAGTACTTC
.,.,TRBV4-2,TRBJ1-2,CASSQTLSGLEDGYTF,TGTGCCAGCAGCCAAACCCTCTCCGGGTTGGAGGATGGCTACACCTTC
.,.,TRBV28,TRBJ2-3,CASSSGTDTQYF,TGTGCCAGCAGTTCTGGCACAGATACGCAGTATTTT
TRBD2,once,TRBV9,TRBJ2-3,CASSRGLAASTDTQYF,TGTGCCAGCAGCAGGGGACTAGCGGCTAGCACAGATACGCAGTATTTT